The entry below gives a single T cell receptor beta chain sequence along with its context. As yet, its antigen is unknown. At one end, the junction sequence differs from germline, possibly due to a read error. Here immunoSEQ multiplex PCR was the method, and the copy in TCRdb shows in-frame clones only, minus some. This table holds around 13,000 clones, around 74% found once. Germline V gene sequence: CDR1 MNHEY, CDR2 SVGAGI. This CDR3 is 12 amino acids long. The data originate from a study of graft-versus-host responses after intestinal transplantation. Study outcomes and limitations: High graft-versus-host to host-versus-graft clonal ratios were found in allografts of patients who had graft-donor T cell macrochimerism.

Graft tissue processing released intraepithelial and lamina propria lymphocytes. The sample here was ileum tissue, taken 16 days after intestinal transplant. This chain links TRBV6-5 with TRBJ1-2; D is perhaps TRBD1 (6 bases). The TCR sequence derives from a human patient who received an intestinal transplant, so some T cells may come from the graft donor. This CDR3 reads CAGSTGFYGYTF. CDR3 in DNA: TGTGCCGGCAGCACAGGGTTTTATGGCTACACCTTC.